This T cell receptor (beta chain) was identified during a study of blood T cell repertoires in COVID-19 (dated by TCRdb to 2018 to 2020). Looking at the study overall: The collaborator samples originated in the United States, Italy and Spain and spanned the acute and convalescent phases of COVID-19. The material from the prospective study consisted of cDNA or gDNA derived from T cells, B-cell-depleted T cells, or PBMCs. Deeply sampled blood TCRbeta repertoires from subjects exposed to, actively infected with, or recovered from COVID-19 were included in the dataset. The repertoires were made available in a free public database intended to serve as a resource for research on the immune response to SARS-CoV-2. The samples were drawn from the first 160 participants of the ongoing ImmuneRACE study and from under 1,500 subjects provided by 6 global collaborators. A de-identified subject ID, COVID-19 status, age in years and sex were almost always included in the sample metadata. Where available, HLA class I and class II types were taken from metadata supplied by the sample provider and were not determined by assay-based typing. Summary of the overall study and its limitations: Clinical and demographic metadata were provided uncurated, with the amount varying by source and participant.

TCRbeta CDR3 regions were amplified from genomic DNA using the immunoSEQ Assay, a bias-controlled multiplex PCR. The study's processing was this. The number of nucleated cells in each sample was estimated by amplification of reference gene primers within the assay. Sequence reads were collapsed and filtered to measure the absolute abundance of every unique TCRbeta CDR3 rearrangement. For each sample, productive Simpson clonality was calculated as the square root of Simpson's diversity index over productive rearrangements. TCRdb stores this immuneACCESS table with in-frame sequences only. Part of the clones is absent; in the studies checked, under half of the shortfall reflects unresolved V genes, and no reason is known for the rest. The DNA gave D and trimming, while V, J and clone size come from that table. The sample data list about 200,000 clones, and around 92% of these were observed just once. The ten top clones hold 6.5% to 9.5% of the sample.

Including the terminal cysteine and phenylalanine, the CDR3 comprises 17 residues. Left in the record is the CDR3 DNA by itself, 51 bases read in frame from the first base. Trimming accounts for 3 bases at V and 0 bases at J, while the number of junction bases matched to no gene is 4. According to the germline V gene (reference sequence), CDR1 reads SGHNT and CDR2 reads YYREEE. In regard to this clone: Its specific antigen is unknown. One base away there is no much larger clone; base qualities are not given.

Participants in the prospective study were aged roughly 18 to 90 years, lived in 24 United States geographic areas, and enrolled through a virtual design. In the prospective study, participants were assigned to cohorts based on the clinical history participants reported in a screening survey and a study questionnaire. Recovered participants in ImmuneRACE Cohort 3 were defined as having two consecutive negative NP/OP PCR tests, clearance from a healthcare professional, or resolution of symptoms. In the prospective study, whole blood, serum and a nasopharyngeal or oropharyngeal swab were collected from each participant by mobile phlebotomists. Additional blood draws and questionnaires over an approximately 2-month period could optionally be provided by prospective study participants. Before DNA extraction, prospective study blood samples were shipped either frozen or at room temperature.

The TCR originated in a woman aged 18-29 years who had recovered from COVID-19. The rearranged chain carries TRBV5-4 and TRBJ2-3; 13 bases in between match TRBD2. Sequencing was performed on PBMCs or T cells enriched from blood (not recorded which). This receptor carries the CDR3 CASSSGLAGMSTDTQYF. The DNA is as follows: TGTGCCAGCAGCTCGGGACTAGCGGGGATGAGCACAGATACGCAGTATTTT.